Shown below are 25 T cell receptor beta chains from a single sample sequenced in a study of cytomegalovirus exposure and HLA in healthy donors. The study ran its PCR with 60 Vbeta and 13 Jbeta primers. Profiled with immunoSEQ multiplex PCR; TCRdb holds only in-frame clones, not every one. Of about 190,000 clones detected, approximately 79% appear once; the ten largest clones hold 6.3%. Source material: PBMCs. The receptors here all came from a man in his forties in good health and CMV-seropositive.

The chain joins TRBV7-2 to TRBJ1-3; D ambiguous. CDR3 length equals 16 residues. Germline lookup yields CDR1 SGHTA and CDR2 FQGNSA. V dropped 0 bases and J dropped 1 base, with 10 bases sitting between them. CDR3 sequence: CASSLAPPGSGNTIYF. The DNA for the CDR3 is TGTGCCAGCAGCTTAGCGCCGCCGGGATCTGGAAACACCATATATTTT.

The chain combines TRBV19 with TRBJ2-2; 7 positions agree with TRBD2. With V trimmed by 1 base and J by 5 bases, 4 bases remained unmatched. The germline CDR1 and CDR2 sequences are LNHDA and SQIVND (reference sequence). The CDR3 is made up of 15 amino acids. The CDR3 loop is CASSIAPGGTGELFF. CDR3 DNA sequence: TGTGCCAGTAGTATAGCCCCCGGGGGGACCGGGGAGCTGTTTTTT.

This clone was seen more than once but under ten times. This sequence joins TRBV7-3 and TRBJ1-2; weak D call: TRBD1 (6 bases). Germline CDR1 reads SGHTA; CDR2 reads FQGTGA. The CDR3 length is 14 residues. Trimming took 4 bases from V and 4 from J, leaving 13 bases between them. CDR3 sequence (DNA): TGTGCCAGCAGCTCCCCTCGGGGGGCCTATGGCTACACCTTC. This codes for CASSSPRGAYGYTF.

V and J are TRBV27 and TRBJ2-3, with 11 bases lining up with TRBD2. The germline V gene encodes CDR1 MNHEY and CDR2 SMNVEV (reference sequence). The V segment lost 5 bases and the J segment 8 bases; nucleotides outside the gene matches: 6. The CDR3 spans 14 residues. CDR3 amino acids: CASSTTSGGGTQYF. For the CDR3, the DNA is TGTGCCAGCAGTACTACTAGCGGGGGAGGTACGCAGTATTTT.

This rearrangement joins TRBV4-3 to TRBJ2-1, with D hard to call. V shed 3 bases and J shed 8 bases, with 14 bases lying between them. The germline CDR1 and CDR2 sequences are LGHNA and YSLEER. This CDR3 contains 14 residues. CDR3 DNA sequence: TGCGCCAGCAGCCAGACGCTAGGATGGGATGAGCAGTTCTTC. Amino acid sequence: CASSQTLGWDEQFF.

The chain uses TRBV28 and TRBJ2-5; TRBD1 is a possible D gene (5 bases). Per the germline V gene, CDR1 is MDHEN and CDR2 is SYDVKM. The ends were cut back, 2 bases at V and 5 bases at J, with 15 bases in the middle. The CDR3 is 15 amino acids. CDR3 protein: CASSLLRIKGETQYF. DNA for the CDR3: TGTGCCAGCAGTTTACTTCGAATCAAGGGGGAGACCCAGTACTTC.

This chain joins TRBV18 and TRBJ2-7, with 15 bases aligning to TRBD2. CDR1 is KGHSH, CDR2 LQKENI, per germline. With V trimmed by 6 bases and J by 6 bases, 6 bases remained unmatched. This CDR3 has 15 residues. The DNA for the CDR3 is TGTGCCAGCTCTGGGACTAGCGGGGGGACGTCCGAGCAGTACTTC. As protein: CASSGTSGGTSEQYF.

The chain recombines TRBV6-1 with TRBJ1-1, with D hard to call. The CDR3 is made up of 14 amino acids. Looked up from germline, CDR1 is MNHNS and CDR2 is SASEGT. Trimming pared 5 bases from V and 7 bases from J, leaving 17 bases between. This CDR3 is CASSPSGRGHEAFF. CDR3 sequence (DNA): TGTGCCAGCAGTCCCAGTGGTCGGGGTCATGAAGCTTTCTTT.

CDR3 sequence (DNA): TGTGCCAGCAAGGGACAGGGGATCATTGAGACCCAGTACTTC. This gives the protein CASKGQGIIETQYF. The chain carries TRBV6-5 and TRBJ2-5; 10 bases agree with TRBD1. V lost 7 bases and J lost 5; bases outside the gene matches: 7. The CDR3 has 14 amino acids. The germline V gene encodes CDR1 MNHEY and CDR2 SVGAGI.

V and J are TRBV4-1 and TRBJ1-2; no clear D gene. This CDR3 contains 17 residues. The V gene's germline CDR1 is MGHRA and CDR2 YSYEKL. Trimming removed 0 bases from V and 1 base from J, with 15 bases in between. Here the CDR3 DNA reads TGCGCCAGCAGCCAAGATGAGACCACAGTTGGTAACTATGGCTACACCTTC. Protein: CASSQDETTVGNYGYTF.

The V and J genes are TRBV23-1 and TRBJ2-7, with D tentatively TRBD1 (6 bases). TRBV23-1 is an ORF, with its function uncertain. The CDR3 runs to 13 residues. Deletions cut 9 bases from V and 1 base from J, with 13 bases between. CDR3 amino acids: CARIRTASYEQYF. The CDR3 DNA sequence: TGCGCCAGGATACGGACAGCTTCCTACGAGCAGTACTTC.

The chain couples TRBV4-3 to TRBJ2-2; D is unresolved. This CDR3 spans 14 amino acids. The V end lost 3 bases, the J end lost 6 bases, and 11 bases lay between the germline ends. Germline V gene data show CDR1 as LGHNA and CDR2 as YSLEER. The CDR3 protein is CASSQNDLSGELFF. CDR3 coding DNA: TGCGCCAGCAGCCAGAATGACTTGTCCGGGGAGCTGTTTTTT.

CDR3 amino acids: CASSQGLAGGDTQYF. As DNA, the CDR3 is TGCGCCAGCAGCCAGGGGCTAGCGGGGGGAGATACGCAGTATTTT. This chain connects TRBV4-3 to TRBJ2-3; 11 bases match TRBD2. Germline values: CDR1 LGHNA, CDR2 YSLEER. Trimming cost V 3 bases and J 5 bases; bases outside gene matches: 4. This CDR3 has 15 amino acids.

V is TRBV7-2 and J is TRBJ2-5, with D possibly being TRBD1 (7 bases). The CDR3 covers 15 residues. Germline V gives CDR1 SGHTA, CDR2 FQGNSA. Trimming cost V 3 bases and J 0 bases, with 11 bases left between them. The DNA of the CDR3 is TGTGCCAGCAGCTTGGCGGGACAGTACCAAGAGACCCAGTACTTC. Translation: CASSLAGQYQETQYF.

The sample holds one count of this clone. The chain has TRBV2 and TRBJ2-7; TRBD2 matches at 7 bases. The V gene end was trimmed by 4 bases and the J gene end by 7 bases; junction bases not matched to a gene: 4. Germline V gene lookup returns CDR1 SNHLY and CDR2 FYNNEI. This CDR3 spans 12 amino acids. The CDR3, as DNA: TGTGCCAGCAGTGTCCTGGGGGGGGAGCAGTACTTC. This translates into CASSVLGGEQYF. The complete variable domain, with remaining parts taken from reference TRBV2 and TRBJ2-7, reads EPEVTQTPSHQVTQMGQEVILRCVPISNHLYFYWYRQILGQKVEFLVSFYNNEISEKSEIFDDQFSVERPDGSNFTLKIRSTKLEDSAMYFCASSVLGGEQYFGPGTRLTVT.

This sequence joins TRBV5-1 and TRBJ2-2; 9 nucleotides align to TRBD1. The CDR3 covers 17 residues. Germline-derived CDR1 and CDR2 are SGHRS and YFSETQ. Trimming at V came to 4 bases and at J to 5 bases, leaving 12 bases not matched to a gene. Written as DNA, the CDR3 is TGCGCCAGCAGCCCCCCGGGACAGGGATTGTTGACCGGGGAGCTGTTTTTT. Translation: CASSPPGQGLLTGELFF.

This chain uses TRBV4-3 with TRBJ1-4, with TRBD1 identical over 9 bases. CDR1 and CDR2 from the germline V gene are LGHNA and YSLEER. The CDR3 has 16 amino acids. The V segment lost 3 bases and the J segment 8 bases; nucleotides outside the gene matches: 10. The CDR3 loop reads CASSQDLGTGREKLFF. The CDR3 DNA reads TGCGCCAGCAGCCAGGACCTCGGGACAGGGAGAGAAAAACTGTTTTTT.

The sample holds a few counts of this clone. The chain has TRBV30 and TRBJ2-1; 8 bases match TRBD1. Germline assignment: CDR1 GTSNPN and CDR2 SVGIG (reference sequence). The CDR3 covers 16 residues. The V segment lost 3 bases and the J segment 6 bases; nucleotides outside the gene matches: 13. The CDR3 region has the DNA TGTGCCTGGAGCGTCATCCCCAGGGGGCGCTTCAATGAGCAGTTCTTC. Protein: CAWSVIPRGRFNEQFF. Supplemented by reference TRBV30 and TRBJ2-1, the full variable domain reads SQTIHQWPATLVQPVGSPLSLECTVEGTSNPNLYWYRQAAGRGLQLLFYSVGIGQISSEVPQNLSASRPQDRQFILSSKKLLLSDSGFYLCAWSVIPRGRFNEQFFGPGTRLTVL.

This clone was recorded once. The CDR3 region has the DNA TGTGCCAGCACCAGGGGAGGGGATGTGGAAAAACTGTTTTTT. Protein: CASTRGGDVEKLFF. The gene calls are TRBV9 and TRBJ1-4; possibly TRBD1 for D (6 bases). The V end lost 6 bases, the J end lost 8 bases, and 17 bases lay between the germline ends. This CDR3 is 14 amino acids long. Germline V lookup: CDR1 SGDLS, CDR2 YYNGEE. Full variable domain (missing parts from reference TRBV9 and TRBJ1-4): DSGVTQTPKHLITATGQRVTLRCSPRSGDLSVYWYQQSLDQGLQFLIQYYNGEERAKGNILERFSAQQFPDLHSELNLSSLELGDSALYFCASTRGGDVEKLFFGSGTQLSVL.

The CDR3 coding sequence is TGTGCCAGCAGCCCCCATACTGTACAAGAGACCCAGTACTTC. Protein: CASSPHTVQETQYF. This chain connects TRBV7-6 to TRBJ2-5; D is ambiguous. This CDR3 is 14 amino acids long. V dropped 5 bases and J dropped 2 bases, with 12 bases sitting between them. Germline-derived CDR1 and CDR2 are SGHVS and FNYEAQ.

This clone was counted only a few times. The chain links TRBV5-1 to TRBJ1-2; 9 bases line up with TRBD1. Germline V gene data show CDR1 as SGHRS and CDR2 as YFSETQ. V lost 2 bases, J lost 4 bases, and 3 bases stayed unmatched. The CDR3 consists of 14 residues. In nucleotides, the CDR3 is TGCGCCAGCAGCTTTGGACAGGGGAGCTATGGCTACACCTTC. Its protein product is CASSFGQGSYGYTF.

The chain combines TRBV7-2 with TRBJ1-4; perhaps TRBD1 as D (6 bases). CDR1 is SGHTA, CDR2 FQGNSA, per germline. The CDR3 length is 16 residues. Deletions cut 1 base from V and 4 bases from J, with 13 bases between. CDR3: CASSLGGRGGNEKLFF. DNA for the CDR3: TGTGCCAGCAGCTTAGGGGGTAGAGGGGGTAATGAAAAACTGTTTTTT.

V is TRBV6-4 and J is TRBJ2-1, with D tentatively TRBD1 (6 bases). CDR1 is MRHNA and CDR2 is SNTAGT in the germline V gene. V was cut by 0 bases and J by 5 bases, with 11 bases left in between. This CDR3 contains 15 residues. As DNA, the CDR3 is TGTGCCAGCAGTGACTCGGGTCAGGGGAACAATGAGCAGTTCTTC. Residues: CASSDSGQGNNEQFF.

This clone came up once. V and J are TRBV19 and TRBJ1-5, with 10 bases identical to TRBD1. J lost 0 bases, V lost 5 bases, and 10 bases had no gene match. Germline CDR1 is LNHDA and CDR2 is SQIVND (reference sequence). The CDR3 contains 18 residues. The CDR3 is CASSSRTGGVYSNQPQHF. The CDR3 DNA follows: TGTGCCAGTAGTTCGCGGACAGGGGGGGTGTATAGCAATCAGCCCCAGCATTTT.

V is TRBV5-1 and J is TRBJ1-2, with 7 bases that match TRBD1. The CDR3 is 14 amino acids. The V segment lost 4 bases and the J segment 8 bases; nucleotides outside the gene matches: 11. Per germline, CDR1 SGHRS and CDR2 YFSETQ. For the CDR3, the DNA is TGCGCCAGCAGCAGGGGGACAGCTGGCTGGGGCTACACCTTC. It codes for CASSRGTAGWGYTF.